This entry concerns a single T cell receptor (beta chain). Blood CD8+ and CD4+ T cells underwent high-throughput TCR beta sequencing. TEMRA cells were FACS-enriched, with CD8+ and CD4+ T cells isolated negatively. This record belongs to a study of CD8 T cells in Susac syndrome. cDNA came from roughly 0.53 to 1 ug RNA primed by random hexamers. TCRdb reanalysed the immunoSEQ multiplex PCR reads using MiXCR and keeps one entry per CDR3 protein. The top ten hold over 0.095% of the sample, which has around 150,000 distinct CDR3 sequences, approximately 95% seen once. CDR3 length: 10 amino acids. The V gene lost 4 bases and the J gene lost 4 bases, with 1 base spanning the gap. Germline assignment: CDR1 LGHNT and CDR2 FRNRAP.

The material sequenced was CD4+ T cells from PBMCs. The clonotype was recovered from a human donor with multiple sclerosis. The rearrangement uses TRBV12-5 and TRBJ1-1; no firm D call. CDR3 sequence reads: CASGSTEAFF. CDR3 nucleotide sequence: TGTGCTAGTGGTTCCACTGAAGCTTTCTTT.